The next 7 T cell receptor beta chains were all read from a single sample in a study of Ad26.COV2.S vaccination and SARS-CoV-2 variants. Sequencing was performed with immunoSEQ multiplex PCR; in TCRdb, only in-frame clones are kept and a portion is missing. The data hold about 350,000 clones, with 90% to 95% observed a single time. The sequenced sample was peripheral blood, obtained after recovery from COVID-19. The receptors come from a human donor who had recovered from COVID-19.

The chain employs TRBV19 and TRBJ2-4; D could derive from TRBD1 or TRBD2 (5 bases each). The CDR3 length is 17 residues. V lost 2 bases and J 3 bases, leaving 17 bases between the germline ends. In germline, CDR1 is LNHDA, CDR2 SQIVND (reference sequence). The CDR3 bases are TGTGCCAGTAGTATAATTACGGGGTCAACAGGCAAAAACATTCAGTACTTC. This translates into CASSIITGSTGKNIQYF.

This clone was picked up one time. This chain connects TRBV11-1 to TRBJ2-2, with TRBD2 matching 7 bases. From germline, CDR1 is SGHAT and CDR2 FQDESV (reference sequence). V trimming: 7 bases; J trimming: 4 bases; junction bases outside the gene matches: 9. The CDR3 sequence is 15 residues long. The DNA for the CDR3 is TGTGCCAGCACCCCAGTGGGGGGGAGCACCGGGGAGCTGTTTTTT. Protein sequence: CASTPVGGSTGELFF.

The chain is built from TRBV19 and TRBJ2-2, with no clear D. The CDR3 sequence is 16 residues long. V lost 5 bases and J 4 bases, leaving 17 bases between the germline ends. The germline gives CDR1 LNHDA, CDR2 SQIVND (reference sequence). This chain's CDR3 is CASSPTSALRTGELFF. CDR3 coding DNA: TGTGCCAGTAGTCCCACGTCGGCGTTACGCACCGGGGAGCTGTTTTTT.

V gene TRBV13 combines with J gene TRBJ1-1; D gene uncertain. V lost 8 bases and J lost 1, with 14 bases in between. This CDR3 has 14 amino acids. Germline V gives CDR1 PRHDT, CDR2 FYEKMQ (reference sequence). CDR3 protein: CASVQAASNTEAFF. The CDR3 nucleotides read TGTGCCAGCGTCCAAGCTGCCTCGAACACTGAAGCTTTCTTT.

The sample holds one count of this clone. This chain connects TRBV18 to TRBJ1-6; D uncertain. CDR1 is KGHSH and CDR2 is LQKENI in the germline V gene. The germline V and J ends were trimmed by 4 bases and 7 bases, with 8 bases remaining between them. CDR3 length: 13 amino acids. The CDR3 sequence is CASSRIANSPLHF. The CDR3 DNA sequence: TGTGCCAGCTCACGGATAGCAAATTCACCCCTCCACTTT.

This clone was recorded once. V usage is TRBV9 and J usage is TRBJ2-2; 11 bases agree with TRBD1. J was trimmed by 6 bases and V by 4 bases; bases with no gene match: 8. Germline V gives CDR1 SGDLS, CDR2 YYNGEE. The CDR3 totals 16 residues. The CDR3 DNA follows: TGTGCCAGCAGCCTCTGGGACAGGGGGGATGCCGGGGAGCTGTTTTTT. This sequence encodes CASSLWDRGDAGELFF.

CDR3 sequence: CATSRDIGSSNEQFF. The DNA for the CDR3 is TGTGCCACCAGCAGAGACATAGGCAGCAGTAATGAGCAGTTCTTC. The chain joins TRBV15 to TRBJ2-1; D is uncertain. Germline CDR1 reads LNHNV; CDR2 reads YYDKDF (reference sequence). Trimming removed 0 bases from V and 7 bases from J, with 13 bases in between. The CDR3 consists of 15 residues. Variable domain in full (rest from reference TRBV15 and TRBJ2-1): DAMVIQNPRYQVTQFGKPVTLSCSQTLNHNVMYWYQQKSSQAPKLLFHYYDKDFNNEADTPDNFQSRRPNTSFCFLDIRSPGLGDTAMYLCATSRDIGSSNEQFFGPGTRLTVL.